The text below deals with one T cell receptor (beta chain). Its matching antigen is unknown. Sequencing used immunoSEQ multiplex PCR; TCRdb keeps in-frame clones, though not all of them. The sample consists of more than 2 million clones, about 94% of them appearing once. The data are from a study of shared clonotypes between healthy human individuals. As for the study in general: Per-donor plates numbered three CD4 naive, three CD4 memory, two CD8 naive and one CD8 memory.

V lost 4 bases, J lost 8 bases, and 18 bases lay in between. This CDR3 spans 15 amino acids. Germline CDR1 MGHRA, CDR2 YSYEKL. Study-level findings and limits: Expectations were that clonotype sharing among donors would be affected by sequencing depth. Naive subsets tended to show greater estimated richness than memory subsets.

As defined, naive CD8 cells were CD45RO-negative and positively selected for CCR7, with terminally differentiated effector memory CD45RA+ cells excluded. All donors qualified as healthy HIV-negative adults and had experienced no recent acute infections or vaccinations. Sequencing used naive CD8+ T cells from PBMCs. The rearrangement joins TRBV4-1 to TRBJ2-1; unclear D gene. The receptor comes from a young man in good health. Some clones in this sample may be carry-over from other donors' samples. The CDR3 is CASSLLRAPGDEQFF. CDR3 DNA sequence: TGCGCCAGCAGCCTGTTACGGGCCCCTGGCGATGAGCAGTTCTTC.